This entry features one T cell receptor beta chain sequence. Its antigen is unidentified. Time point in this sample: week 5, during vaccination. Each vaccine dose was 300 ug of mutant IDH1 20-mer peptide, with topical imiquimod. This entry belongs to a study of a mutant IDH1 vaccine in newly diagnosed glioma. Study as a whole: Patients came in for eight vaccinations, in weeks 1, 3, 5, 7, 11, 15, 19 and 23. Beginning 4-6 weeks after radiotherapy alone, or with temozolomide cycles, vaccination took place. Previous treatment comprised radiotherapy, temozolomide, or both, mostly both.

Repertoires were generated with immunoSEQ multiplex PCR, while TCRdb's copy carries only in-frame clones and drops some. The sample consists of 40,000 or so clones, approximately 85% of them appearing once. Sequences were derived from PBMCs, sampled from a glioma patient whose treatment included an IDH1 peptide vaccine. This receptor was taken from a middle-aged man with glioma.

The CDR3 reads CASSQDRLAGGPTNEQFF. The CDR3 DNA reads TGCGCCAGCAGCCAAGATCGGCTAGCGGGAGGACCGACAAATGAGCAGTTCTTC. The rearrangement links TRBV4-3 to TRBJ2-1; 11 bases align to TRBD2. CDR3 length: 18 residues. CDR1 and CDR2 from the germline V gene are LGHNA and YSLEER. The V and J ends lost 0 bases and 7 bases, in that order; junction bases with no gene match: 11.